The sequence of this T cell receptor beta chain was determined in a study of blood T cell repertoires in COVID-19. The CDR3 covers 14 residues. V was pared by 5 bases and J by 11 bases, with 13 bases of the junction left unmatched. Germline CDR1 SGHTA, CDR2 FQGNSA. TCRdb's table, derived via immunoSEQ multiplex PCR, lists solely in-frame clones and lacks some. The sample includes around 260,000 clones, 80% to 90% of them seen just once. The cohort comprised adults aged roughly 18 to 90 years residing in 20 to 30 US areas. Donors in Cohort 3 who had recovered were those with two negative PCRs, healthcare professional clearance, or resolution of their symptoms.

This TCR was sampled from a woman aged 25 to 39 who had recovered from COVID-19. Specimen: PBMCs or T cells enriched from blood (not recorded which). The V gene is TRBV7-2, the J gene TRBJ2-3; TRBD1 matches 7 bases. The CDR3: CASSQRGQWSGQYF. As DNA, the CDR3 is TGTGCCAGCAGCCAGAGGGGACAGTGGAGTGGGCAGTATTTT.